This passage covers 26 T cell receptor beta chains from one sample sequenced in a study of metastatic and nonmetastatic thyroid tumors. Not a single patient had been given any form of treatment at any point before undergoing thyroid surgery. TCRdb called clones again from the PCR reads with MiXCR. The sample holds around 45,000 clones, roughly 3.1% seen once. The specimen was blood. These receptor sequences come from a female donor with papillary thyroid cancer or a benign thyroid nodule (not recorded which). Some clones in this sample may be carry-over from other donors' samples.

This clone was detected a few times. The J gene is TRBJ2-7, the V gene TRBV19; D uncertain. Germline values: CDR1 LNHDA, CDR2 SQIVND (reference sequence). V lost 9 bases to trimming and J lost 0 bases, with 12 bases between them. The CDR3 is made up of 13 amino acids. CDR3 DNA: TGTGCCAGCGGGCCTTTCGGCTCCTACGAGCAGTACTTC. As protein: CASGPFGSYEQYF.

The CDR3 DNA reads as TGTGCCAGCAGAGACAGGGGCTATGGCTACACCTTC. Encoded protein: CASRDRGYGYTF. This sequence joins TRBV2 and TRBJ1-2, with 8 bases that match TRBD1. V dropped 6 bases and J dropped 4; count of bases not matched to a gene: 1. CDR1 is SNHLY and CDR2 is FYNNEI in the germline V gene. The CDR3 loop spans 12 amino acids.

This clone was seen many times. The V gene is TRBV6-2 or TRBV6-3, the J gene TRBJ2-7; 7 nucleotides match TRBD1. There are 14 residues in the CDR3. Trimming at V came to 2 bases and at J to 5 bases, leaving 6 bases not matched to a gene. Germline V gene lookup returns CDR1 MNHEY and CDR2 SVGEGT. The CDR3 nucleotides are TGTGCCAGCAGTTACGCTGCGACAGGGAACGAGCAGTACTTC. Translation: CASSYAATGNEQYF.

This clone was detected ten times or more. The chain uses TRBV6-1 and TRBJ1-1; no clear D. Per germline, CDR1 MNHNS and CDR2 SASEGT. Trimming cost V 5 bases and J 1 base, with 11 bases left between them. This CDR3 has 14 amino acids. CDR3 nucleotide sequence: TGTGCCAGCAGTCGAACTGCGAAGAACACTGAAGCTTTCTTT. Its translation: CASSRTAKNTEAFF.

In its sample, this clone was seen many times. This sequence joins TRBV3-1 and TRBJ2-7; 12 nucleotides match TRBD2. Germline V gives CDR1 LGHDT, CDR2 YNNKEL (reference sequence). V lost 4 bases to trimming and J lost 7 bases; unmatched junction nucleotides: 17. The CDR3 extends over 18 amino acids. CDR3 sequence reads: CASSPKSGLAGRPLEQYF. The CDR3 region has the DNA TGTGCCAGCAGCCCCAAGTCCGGACTAGCGGGACGCCCCTTGGAGCAGTACTTC.

This chain joins TRBV27 and TRBJ1-2; D may be TRBD1 (6 bases). This CDR3 has 13 amino acids. Looked up from germline, CDR1 is MNHEY and CDR2 is SMNVEV (reference sequence). V lost 5 bases and J 9 bases, leaving 16 bases between the germline ends. The CDR3 loop reads CASSQGLADCYTF. In nucleotides, the CDR3 is TGTGCCAGCAGTCAGGGGTTAGCGGATTGCTACACCTTC.

This clone has at least ten counts. The genes are TRBV24-1 and TRBJ2-5, with TRBD1 identical over 9 bases. The CDR3 length is 14 residues. Per the germline V gene, CDR1 is KGHDR and CDR2 is SFDVKD. Unmatched junction bases numbered 3, after V lost 3 bases and J lost 5 bases. For the CDR3, the DNA is TGTGCCACCAGTGATCCGACAGGGGGGGAGACCCAGTACTTC. The encoded protein is CATSDPTGGETQYF.

This clone was observed many times. V is TRBV29-1 and J is TRBJ2-5; D unclear. Germline V gives CDR1 SQVTM, CDR2 ANQGSEA. V was cut by 4 bases and J by 4 bases, with 7 bases left in between. The CDR3 contains 11 residues. The CDR3: CSVVRRETQYF. The CDR3 bases are TGCAGCGTTGTTCGACGAGAGACCCAGTACTTC.

This clone was counted many times. This chain links TRBV10-2 with TRBJ2-3, with 7 bases lining up with TRBD1. This CDR3 is 14 amino acids long. The germline V gene has CDR1 WSHSY and CDR2 SAAADI. The V gene end was trimmed by 4 bases and the J gene end by 10 bases; junction bases not matched to a gene: 11. The CDR3 loop is CASSGDLTGSPQYF. DNA of the CDR3: TGCGCCAGCAGTGGGGACCTGACAGGGTCTCCGCAGTATTTT.

This clone was observed many times. The chain is built from TRBV4-1 and TRBJ1-2, with TRBD1 matching 7 bases. CDR1 is MGHRA, CDR2 YSYEKL, per germline. After removal of 8 bases from V and 6 bases from J, the junction contained 15 bases not matched to a gene. The CDR3 has 15 amino acids. In DNA form, the CDR3 reads TGCGCCAGCCGCCCCCTTAGGGGCAGGGGGAATGGCTACACCTTC. Amino acids: CASRPLRGRGNGYTF.

The CDR3 reads CASSDSGWTNEKLFF. The CDR3 nucleotides read TGTGCCAGCAGTGACTCGGGGTGGACTAATGAAAAACTGTTTTTT. The V gene is TRBV6-4, the J gene TRBJ1-4; the D is unclear. Germline V CDR1 and CDR2: MRHNA, SNTAGT. CDR3 length equals 15 residues. Deletions cut 0 bases from V and 2 bases from J, with 7 bases between.

This clone was observed a few times. This sequence joins TRBV6-1 and TRBJ2-2, with a possible D match to TRBD2 (6 bases). V was trimmed by 4 bases and J by 3 bases, leaving 9 bases between them. Per germline, CDR1 MNHNS and CDR2 SASEGT. The CDR3 contains 14 residues. As DNA, the CDR3 is TGTGCCAGCAGTGTGCAGCGGGACACCGGGGAGCTGTTTTTT. It translates to CASSVQRDTGELFF.

This clone was observed many times. A single base separates this from a much larger clone, so it may be a read error. Additional DNA sequences in this sample encode the identical CDR3. The chain is built from TRBV20-1 and TRBJ1-2, with TRBD1 identical over 7 bases. Germline-derived CDR1 and CDR2 are DFQATT and SNEGSKA (reference sequence). The length of the CDR3 is 15 residues. CDR3 region: CSAIYPRTGSYGYTF. The CDR3 DNA reads as TGCAGTGCTATCTACCCACGGACAGGAAGCTATGGCTACACTTTC.

With respect to this clone: The junction shows a germline mismatch at one end, possibly a read error. The rearrangement links TRBV28 to TRBJ1-1; weak D call: TRBD1 (5 bases). Per the germline V gene, CDR1 is MDHEN and CDR2 is SYDVKM. The CDR3 sequence is 13 residues long. The CDR3: CASSIVPLGDAIF. DNA for the CDR3: TGTGCCAGCTCTATCGTCCCCCTGGGGGACGCTATCTTT.

This clone showed up many times. This chain uses TRBV14 with TRBJ2-3; 10 bases match TRBD2. V was pared by 6 bases and J by 2 bases, with 2 bases of the junction left unmatched. There are 14 residues in the CDR3. Germline CDR1 is SGHDN and CDR2 is FVKESK. The CDR3 protein is CASRLAGFTDTQYF. CDR3 coding DNA: TGTGCCAGCAGACTAGCGGGATTCACAGATACGCAGTATTTT.

A few counts support this clone. The chain employs TRBV6-1 and TRBJ2-1, with 11 bases fitting TRBD2. The CDR3 length is 12 residues. The V gene end was trimmed by 9 bases and the J gene end by 10 bases; junction bases not matched to a gene: 5. Germline values: CDR1 MNHNS, CDR2 SASEGT. CDR3 loop: CASRLAGTEQFF. The CDR3 DNA follows: TGTGCCAGTCGACTAGCGGGGACCGAGCAGTTCTTC.

This clone appeared a few times. The V call is TRBV7-8, the J call TRBJ1-3; 8 bases line up with TRBD1. The V and J ends lost 5 bases and 3 bases, in that order; junction bases with no gene match: 6. Per the germline V gene, CDR1 is SGHVS and CDR2 is FQNEAQ. This CDR3 comprises 15 residues. The DNA of the CDR3 is TGTGCCAGCAGCCCAGGACAGGGTTTTGGAAACACCATATATTTT. Translation gives CASSPGQGFGNTIYF.

The CDR3 here is CASSSLLGSGSSQYF. The CDR3 DNA follows: TGTGCCAGCAGTTCACTACTTGGGAGTGGGAGCAGTCAGTATTTT. The rearrangement joins TRBV28 to TRBJ2-3, with D possibly matching TRBD2 (5 bases). The CDR3 is 15 residues long. V dropped 4 bases and J dropped 12 bases, with 23 bases sitting between them. Germline V lookup: CDR1 MDHEN, CDR2 SYDVKM.

This chain connects TRBV19 to TRBJ2-2; D is ambiguous. Germline V gene sequence: CDR1 LNHDA, CDR2 SQIVND (reference sequence). The CDR3 is 16 amino acids. The V end lost 6 bases, the J end lost 2 bases, and 16 bases lay between the germline ends. As DNA, the CDR3 is TGTGCCAGTAGCAGAGGATTCTCGGGTAACACCGGGGAGCTGTTTTTT. Its translation is CASSRGFSGNTGELFF.

This chain connects TRBV7-2 to TRBJ2-3; TRBD2 matches 13 bases. CDR3 length: 17 residues. V was clipped by 3 bases and J by 0 bases; unmatched bases: 3. Germline V gene lookup returns CDR1 SGHTA and CDR2 FQGNSA. The CDR3 coding sequence is TGTGCCAGCAGCTTGGGACTAGCGGGACATAGCACAGATACGCAGTATTTT. It translates to CASSLGLAGHSTDTQYF.

This clone was seen a few times. CDR3 DNA: TGCGCCAGCAGCTTGGTCTGGACAGCTCAACCCTCCTCTGGAAACACCATATATTTT. It specifies CASSLVWTAQPSSGNTIYF. The chain has TRBV5-1 and TRBJ1-3; D might be TRBD1 (6 bases). Germline V gene data show CDR1 as SGHRS and CDR2 as YFSETQ. CDR3 length: 19 residues. Trimming removed 0 bases at V and 0 bases at J, with 19 bases between.

V and J are TRBV13 and TRBJ1-4; D is unclear. V gave up 1 base and J gave up 8 bases, with 5 bases separating them. Germline V gives CDR1 PRHDT, CDR2 FYEKMQ (reference sequence). There are 12 residues in the CDR3. The CDR3 is CASSLEGEKLFF. The CDR3 nucleotides are TGTGCCAGCAGCTTAGAAGGCGAAAAACTGTTTTTT.

This clone was observed many times. This chain uses TRBV20-1 with TRBJ2-1, with no clear D. The CDR3 contains 14 residues. V lost 1 base, J lost 8 bases, and 15 bases lay in between. The germline gives CDR1 DFQATT, CDR2 SNEGSKA (reference sequence). The CDR3 here is CSARAMAKVDEQFF. The CDR3 DNA is TGCAGTGCTAGAGCTATGGCTAAGGTCGATGAGCAGTTCTTC.

This clone was counted only a few times. The chain links TRBV7-3 to TRBJ2-4, with D unclear. Trimming stripped 5 bases from V and 3 bases from J, with 14 bases between. The V gene's germline CDR1 is SGHTA and CDR2 FQGTGA. The CDR3 has 15 amino acids. Written as DNA, the CDR3 is TGTGCCAGCAGCGGATGGGGTACCCTCAAAAACATTCAGTACTTC. Its protein product is CASSGWGTLKNIQYF.

There are many counts of this clone. Other DNA sequences in this sample translate to the same CDR3. The chain recombines TRBV4-1 with TRBJ1-1; D is unclear. The CDR3 spans 18 residues. Germline loops: CDR1 MGHRA, CDR2 YSYEKL. V gave up 1 base and J gave up 8 bases, with 26 bases separating them. Here the CDR3 DNA reads TGCGCCAGCAGCCAAGGAACACCGTCCCAAGGTGGCGGAACCGAAGCTTTCTTT. As protein: CASSQGTPSQGGGTEAFF.

This clone was seen a few times. The chain combines TRBV2 with TRBJ2-3; TRBD2 is a possible D gene (5 bases). The CDR3 has 12 amino acids. V was shortened by 7 bases and J by 6 bases, with 11 bases between the two germline ends. Germline lookup yields CDR1 SNHLY and CDR2 FYNNEI. The CDR3 spells CASKVRGDTQYF. DNA for the CDR3: TGTGCCAGCAAAGTTAGAGGGGATACGCAGTATTTT.